This TCR beta chain was captured by sequencing in a study of blood T cell repertoires in COVID-19. As for the study in general: In each case, the material was cDNA or gDNA derived from T cells, B-cell-depleted T cells, or PBMCs.

The method was immunoSEQ multiplex PCR; TCRdb's version includes in-frame clones alone and lacks a portion of them. Of around 81,000 clones listed, 88% were seen once; the top ten hold approximately 5%. CDR3 size: 15 residues. The ends were cut back, 2 bases at V and 4 bases at J, with 9 bases in the middle. Germline CDR1 is LGHDT and CDR2 is YNNKEL (reference sequence). J is TRBJ2-6 and V is TRBV3-1 (or the pseudogene TRBV3-2), with a tentative D call TRBD1 (5 bases). This TCR derives from a woman of 80 years or more with acute or convalescent COVID-19. Sequencing was performed on peripheral blood. The DNA of the CDR3 is TGTGCCAGCAGCCAATCAGGGCCCGGGGCCAACGTCCTGACTTTC. Protein sequence: CASSQSGPGANVLTF.